Listed below are T cell receptor beta chains from one sample, sequenced in a study of cytomegalovirus exposure and HLA in healthy donors. The data were produced by immunoSEQ multiplex PCR, yet TCRdb's version contains in-frame clones alone and is incomplete. Seen in this sample are 150,000 to 200,000 clones; the ten most common clones hold 0.65% to 0.9%. The source material was PBMCs. These receptors were obtained from a woman under 30 in good health and CMV-seropositive. Each CDR3 is given with its conserved first and last residue. D genes are given only for firm matches.

d_gene: TRBD1
j_gene: TRBJ1-6
v_gene: TRBV6-5
CDR3aa: CASSARQGLYSPLHF
CDR3nt: TGTGCCAGCAGTGCCCGACAGGGCCTCTATTCACCCCTCCACTTT

d_gene: TRBD1
j_gene: TRBJ1-2
v_gene: TRBV15
CDR3aa: CATSTRTGAHGYTF
CDR3nt: TGTGCCACCAGCACGAGGACAGGGGCACATGGCTACACCTTC

d_gene: .
j_gene: TRBJ2-3
v_gene: TRBV7-9
CDR3aa: CASSSRGSGTDTQYF
CDR3nt: TGTGCCAGCAGCAGCCGGGGGAGCGGCACAGATACGCAGTATTTT

d_gene: .
j_gene: TRBJ2-7
v_gene: TRBV5-1
CDR3aa: CASSPLEGPPSYEQYF
CDR3nt: TGCGCCAGCAGCCCCCTGGAGGGGCCCCCTTCCTACGAGCAGTACTTC

d_gene: .
j_gene: TRBJ1-1
v_gene: TRBV4-1
CDR3aa: CASSQADGGFGTEAFF
CDR3nt: TGCGCCAGCAGCCAAGCCGACGGGGGTTTTGGCACTGAAGCTTTCTTT

d_gene: .
j_gene: TRBJ2-7
v_gene: TRBV21-1
CDR3aa: CASSRYDRGHEQYF
CDR3nt: TGTGCCAGCAGCAGATACGACAGGGGGCACGAGCAGTACTTC

d_gene: TRBD1
j_gene: TRBJ1-5
v_gene: TRBV4-1
CDR3aa: CASSRQGSNQPQHF
CDR3nt: TGCGCCAGCAGCCGACAGGGGAGCAATCAGCCCCAGCATTTT

d_gene: TRBD2
j_gene: TRBJ2-1
v_gene: TRBV9
CDR3aa: CASSPVAGDSYNEQFF
CDR3nt: TGTGCCAGCAGCCCCGTAGCGGGAGATTCCTACAATGAGCAGTTCTTC

d_gene: .
j_gene: TRBJ1-6
v_gene: TRBV27
CDR3aa: CASSGTRTRTDNSPLHF
CDR3nt: TGTGCCAGCAGTGGGACTCGGACAAGGACTGACAATTCACCCCTCCACTTT

d_gene: TRBD2
j_gene: TRBJ2-1
v_gene: TRBV11-2
CDR3aa: CASSLPGGSYNEQFF
CDR3nt: TGTGCCAGCAGCTTACCGGGGGGGAGTTACAATGAGCAGTTCTTC

d_gene: .
j_gene: TRBJ2-1
v_gene: TRBV11-3
CDR3aa: CASSFMESSYNEQFF
CDR3nt: TGTGCCAGCAGCTTCATGGAGAGCTCCTACAATGAGCAGTTCTTC

d_gene: TRBD2
j_gene: TRBJ2-7
v_gene: TRBV19
CDR3aa: CASSIAGGSSFSYEQYF
CDR3nt: TGTGCCAGTAGTATAGCGGGAGGAAGTTCCTTCTCCTACGAGCAGTACTTC

d_gene: .
j_gene: TRBJ2-3
v_gene: TRBV19
CDR3aa: CASSISTDTQYF
CDR3nt: TGTGCCAGTAGTATCTCCACAGATACGCAGTATTTT

d_gene: .
j_gene: TRBJ1-5
v_gene: TRBV2
CDR3aa: CASSDTGNQPQHF
CDR3nt: TGTGCCAGCAGTGATACGGGGAATCAGCCCCAGCATTTT

d_gene: TRBD1
j_gene: TRBJ1-2
v_gene: TRBV27
CDR3aa: CASSPQGVGYTF
CDR3nt: TGTGCCAGCAGTCCCCAGGGGGTCGGCTACACCTTC

d_gene: .
j_gene: TRBJ1-3
v_gene: TRBV15
CDR3aa: CATSRGAVPGNTIYF
CDR3nt: TGTGCCACCAGCAGAGGGGCCGTCCCTGGAAACACCATATATTTT

d_gene: TRBD2
j_gene: TRBJ2-3
v_gene: TRBV6-1
CDR3aa: CASSAPRLAAMDGTDTQYF
CDR3nt: TGTGCCAGCAGTGCCCCCCGACTAGCGGCCATGGATGGCACAGATACGCAGTATTTT

d_gene: .
j_gene: TRBJ1-4
v_gene: TRBV2
CDR3aa: CASSEAFSAQPLTTNEKLFF
CDR3nt: TGTGCCAGCAGTGAAGCGTTTTCAGCACAGCCGCTGACAACTAATGAAAAACTGTTTTTT

d_gene: .
j_gene: TRBJ2-4
v_gene: TRBV30
CDR3aa: CAWTNPRQGGKNIQYF
CDR3nt: TGTGCCTGGACCAATCCCCGGCAGGGTGGCAAAAACATTCAGTACTTC

d_gene: .
j_gene: TRBJ2-7
v_gene: TRBV6-5
CDR3aa: CASSPRGSPTYEQYF
CDR3nt: TGTGCCAGCAGTCCCCGGGGTAGCCCAACCTACGAGCAGTACTTC

d_gene: TRBD1
j_gene: TRBJ1-1
v_gene: TRBV5-1
CDR3aa: CASRDRGYGTEAFF
CDR3nt: TGCGCCAGCAGGGACAGGGGATACGGCACTGAAGCTTTCTTT

d_gene: TRBD1
j_gene: TRBJ2-7
v_gene: TRBV5-1
CDR3aa: CASSLSSDRVAYEQYF
CDR3nt: TGCGCCAGCAGCTTGTCCTCGGACAGGGTCGCCTACGAGCAGTACTTC

d_gene: TRBD1
j_gene: TRBJ2-7
v_gene: TRBV7-2
CDR3aa: CASSFWTGYSYEQYF
CDR3nt: TGTGCCAGCAGCTTTTGGACAGGATACTCCTACGAGCAGTACTTC

d_gene: TRBD1
j_gene: TRBJ1-4
v_gene: TRBV7-9
CDR3aa: CASSLAPQAGTGPEKLFF
CDR3nt: TGTGCCAGCAGCTTAGCCCCTCAGGCCGGGACAGGACCTGAAAAACTGTTTTTT

d_gene: .
j_gene: TRBJ1-2
v_gene: TRBV4-3
CDR3aa: CASSQEFRTLHGYTF
CDR3nt: TGCGCCAGCAGCCAAGAATTTAGGACATTGCACGGCTACACCTTC

d_gene: .
j_gene: TRBJ1-4
v_gene: TRBV5-4
CDR3aa: CASSGGGRSEKLFF
CDR3nt: TGTGCCAGCAGCGGGGGGGGGCGGAGTGAAAAACTGTTTTTT

d_gene: TRBD2
j_gene: TRBJ2-3
v_gene: TRBV7-3
CDR3aa: CASSPTSGGSTDTQYF
CDR3nt: TGTGCCAGCAGCCCCACTAGCGGGGGGAGCACAGATACGCAGTATTTT

d_gene: TRBD2
j_gene: TRBJ2-1
v_gene: TRBV28
CDR3aa: CASSFLNSGRLAGALTYNEQFF
CDR3nt: TGTGCCAGCAGTTTCCTCAATTCCGGTAGACTAGCGGGAGCTTTGACCTACAATGAGCAGTTCTTC

d_gene: .
j_gene: TRBJ2-5
v_gene: TRBV5-1
CDR3aa: CASSLQGTPQETQYF
CDR3nt: TGCGCCAGCAGCTTGCAGGGGACACCCCAAGAGACCCAGTACTTC

d_gene: .
j_gene: TRBJ2-1
v_gene: TRBV30
CDR3aa: CAWTGADEQFF
CDR3nt: TGTGCCTGGACGGGTGCGGATGAGCAGTTCTTC

d_gene: .
j_gene: TRBJ1-1
v_gene: TRBV7-3
CDR3aa: CASSRLVTEAFF
CDR3nt: TGTGCCAGCAGTAGACTCGTCACTGAAGCTTTCTTT

d_gene: .
j_gene: TRBJ1-4
v_gene: TRBV4-1
CDR3aa: CASSQAAGQLNEKLFF
CDR3nt: TGCGCCAGCAGCCAAGCCGCAGGGCAGCTAAATGAAAAACTGTTTTTT

d_gene: .
j_gene: TRBJ2-7
v_gene: TRBV7-9
CDR3aa: CASTNIRVSYEQYF
CDR3nt: TGTGCCAGCACCAATATACGGGTTTCCTACGAGCAGTACTTC

d_gene: TRBD1
j_gene: TRBJ1-4
v_gene: TRBV4-2
CDR3aa: CASSETGGGEKLFF
CDR3nt: TGTGCCAGCAGCGAGACAGGGGGTGGTGAAAAACTGTTTTTT

d_gene: .
j_gene: TRBJ2-7
v_gene: TRBV5-1
CDR3aa: CASSAGRGEQYF
CDR3nt: TGCGCCAGCAGCGCAGGGCGCGGCGAGCAGTACTTC

d_gene: .
j_gene: TRBJ1-5
v_gene: TRBV9
CDR3aa: CASSGGDGSNQPQHF
CDR3nt: TGTGCCAGCAGCGGGGGGGACGGAAGCAATCAGCCCCAGCATTTT

d_gene: .
j_gene: TRBJ2-5
v_gene: TRBV7-2
CDR3aa: CASSIQGRRETQYF
CDR3nt: TGTGCCAGCAGCATTCAGGGGCGGCGGGAGACCCAGTACTTC

d_gene: .
j_gene: TRBJ2-2
v_gene: TRBV2
CDR3aa: CASSERSLAHNTGELFF
CDR3nt: TGTGCCAGCAGTGAGAGGTCGCTAGCGCACAACACCGGGGAGCTGTTTTTT

d_gene: TRBD1
j_gene: TRBJ1-2
v_gene: TRBV7-9
CDR3aa: CASSLGTGGYGYTF
CDR3nt: TGTGCCAGCAGCTTAGGGACAGGCGGTTATGGCTACACCTTC